The 20 T cell receptor beta chains below were found in one sample sequenced in a study of CD8+CD57+ T cells in acquired aplastic anemia listed by TCRdb under 2018. Reads for this sample came from an Illumina HiSeq 2000. Genomic DNA was used as template for profiling of TCR beta VDJ combinations and CDR3 sequences. Using fastp at Q25 and MiXCR, TCRdb reprocessed the public reads and kept productive beta chains. Each entry merges the rows of one CDR3 protein and shows their most common DNA and genes. The sample table records roughly 180,000 distinct CDR3 sequences; 48% of these occur just once. The top ten constitute around 13% of the sample. Flow cytometry had shown CD8+CD57+ cell expansion in the patients selected for sequencing. The sample comprised sorted CD4+, CD8+, or CD8+CD57+ T cells (not recorded which) from PBMCs. The origin of the receptors is a human donor with aplastic anemia.

This clonotype has a handful of counts. The chain recombines TRBV5-1 with TRBJ2-3, with 10 bases lining up with TRBD2. CDR1 and CDR2 (germline): SGHRS, YFSETQ. V shed 4 bases, J shed 4 bases, and the junction held 9 bases outside the gene matches. The length of the CDR3 is 16 residues. CDR3 amino acids: CASSGQSGGAPDTQYF. CDR3 in DNA: TGCGCCAGCAGCGGCCAAAGCGGGGGGGCCCCAGATACGCAGTATTTT.

The V gene is TRBV2, the J gene TRBJ2-7; perhaps D is TRBD1 or TRBD2 (5 bases each). CDR3 length: 15 amino acids. V dropped 1 base and J dropped 1 base, with 11 bases sitting between them. The germline gives CDR1 SNHLY, CDR2 FYNNEI. The CDR3 DNA follows: TGTGCCAGCAGTGAAGGTGACAGCGGTTCCTACGAGCAGTACTTC. Encoded protein: CASSEGDSGSYEQYF.

The table lists this clonotype with a count of one. This chain uses TRBV9 with TRBJ1-1, with 7 bases lining up with TRBD1. This CDR3 region has 13 residues. V lost 4 bases, J lost 8 bases, and 8 bases stayed unmatched. CDR1 is SGDLS and CDR2 is YYNGEE in the germline V gene. This CDR3 reads CASSPRTGEEAFF. The CDR3 DNA reads as TGTGCCAGCAGCCCAAGAACAGGGGAGGAAGCTTTCTTT. Supplemented by reference TRBV9 and TRBJ1-1, the full variable domain reads DSGVTQTPKHLITATGQRVTLRCSPRSGDLSVYWYQQSLDQGLQFLIQYYNGEERAKGNILERFSAQQFPDLHSELNLSSLELGDSALYFCASSPRTGEEAFFGQGTRLTVV.

Comment on this clonotype: Compared with germline, one end of the junction differs, possibly owing to a read error. The chain joins TRBV20-1 to TRBJ1-2; D is possibly TRBD1 (5 bases). Germline V gene data show CDR1 as DFQATT and CDR2 as SNEGSKA (reference sequence). The length of the CDR3 is 14 residues. The CDR3 is CSAGENPQVGGYTF. The CDR3 region has the DNA TGCAGTGCTGGAGAGAACCCACAGGTTGGAGGCTACACCTTC.

There are many counts of this clonotype. The chain has TRBV25-1 and TRBJ1-5, with 8 nucleotides matching TRBD1. Germline trimming cut 6 bases from V and 2 bases from J; bases unmatched to any gene: 3. Germline lookup yields CDR1 MGHDK and CDR2 SYGVNS. The CDR3 covers 14 residues. The CDR3 DNA reads TGTGCCAGCAGCCCGGGACAGGGCAATCAGCCCCAGCATTTT. As protein: CASSPGQGNQPQHF.

V gene TRBV10-2 combines with J gene TRBJ2-7; D perhaps matches TRBD1 (7 bases). There are 15 residues in the CDR3. V lost 7 bases and J 0 bases, leaving 16 bases between the germline ends. From germline, CDR1 is WSHSY and CDR2 SAAADI. The CDR3: CASKEGAKGSYEQYF. For the CDR3, the DNA is TGCGCCAGCAAGGAGGGGGCAAAGGGCTCCTACGAGCAGTACTTC.

This clonotype has only a few counts. This rearrangement joins TRBV3-1 to TRBJ1-5; D gene unclear. CDR3 length: 14 amino acids. V was pared by 5 bases and J by 4 bases, with 12 bases between. CDR1 is LGHDT, CDR2 YNNKEL, per germline (reference sequence). The CDR3 loop is CASSSTRLNQPQHF. In nucleotides, the CDR3 is TGTGCCAGCAGCTCAACCCGTCTGAATCAGCCCCAGCATTTT.

This clonotype was found many times. The V and J genes are TRBV7-8 and TRBJ2-2, with TRBD1 matching over 8 bases. Losses at the gene ends were 3 bases for V and 5 bases for J; bases not matched to a gene: 8. Germline V gives CDR1 SGHVS, CDR2 FQNEAQ. The CDR3 runs to 16 residues. The CDR3 reads CASSLGQVAITGELFF. CDR3 DNA: TGTGCCAGCAGCTTGGGACAGGTAGCCATAACCGGGGAGCTGTTTTTT.

V usage is TRBV2 and J usage is TRBJ2-5; D unclear. The CDR3 is 16 amino acids. The germline gives CDR1 SNHLY, CDR2 FYNNEI. Trimming removed 5 bases at V and 0 bases at J, with 16 bases between. This CDR3 reads CASSLDSHEYQETQYF. The CDR3 DNA follows: TGTGCCAGCAGTCTCGACTCCCATGAGTACCAAGAGACCCAGTACTTC. Filled out from reference TRBV2 and TRBJ2-5, the complete variable domain reads EPEVTQTPSHQVTQMGQEVILRCVPISNHLYFYWYRQILGQKVEFLVSFYNNEISEKSEIFDDQFSVERPDGSNFTLKIRSTKLEDSAMYFCASSLDSHEYQETQYFGPGTRLLVL.

This clonotype has ten or more counts. This chain joins TRBV20-1 and TRBJ2-1; 11 bases line up with TRBD2. The CDR3 loop spans 16 amino acids. V lost 6 bases, J lost 1 base, and 8 bases stayed unmatched. Germline lookup yields CDR1 DFQATT and CDR2 SNEGSKA (reference sequence). In DNA, the CDR3 is TGCAGTGCCCCCGGGACTAGCGGAATGTCCTACAATGAGCAGTTCTTC. Translating it yields CSAPGTSGMSYNEQFF.

This clonotype was counted many times. The V call is TRBV14, the J call TRBJ1-6; TRBD1 might be the D (5 bases). Trimming shortened V by 1 base and J by 8 bases, and 15 bases separated the two germline ends. Per germline, CDR1 SGHDN and CDR2 FVKESK. This CDR3 region has 16 residues. The CDR3 sequence is CASSQVGQVGDSPLHF. The CDR3 DNA sequence: TGTGCCAGCAGCCAAGTGGGGCAGGTCGGAGATTCACCCCTCCACTTT.

This clonotype was recorded at least ten times. The chain combines TRBV7-2 with TRBJ2-2; the D gene could be TRBD1 or TRBD2 (5 bases each). CDR1 is SGHTA and CDR2 is FQGNSA in the germline V gene. The CDR3 covers 15 residues. With 5 bases removed from V and 3 bases from J, the gap between germline ends came to 13 bases. This chain's CDR3 is CASSIRDGYTGELFF. Written as DNA, the CDR3 is TGTGCCAGCAGCATCCGGGACGGGTACACCGGGGAGCTGTTTTTT.

This clonotype was counted once. In this CDR3 the conserved last residue, phenylalanine or tryptophan, is missing, so a read error is likely. It is unclear where the CDR3 begins or ends on the DNA, so no DNA is shown, and the CDR3 is as TCRdb lists it. CDR3 sequence: CASSQDFR. V usage is TRBV4-2 and J usage is TRBJ2-7. From germline, CDR1 is LGHNA and CDR2 YNFKEQ. The CDR3 length is 8 residues, termini included.

This clonotype turned up a few times. This sequence joins TRBV7-3 and TRBJ2-2; D call uncertain. Trimming took off 0 bases at V and 4 bases at J, with 3 bases between the two ends. CDR1 is SGHTA and CDR2 is FQGTGA in the germline V gene. The CDR3 consists of 13 residues. The CDR3, as DNA: TGTGCCAGCAGCTTAACCGGCACCGGGGAGCTGTTTTTT. Translated, it gives CASSLTGTGELFF.

This clonotype was counted at least ten times. The gene calls are TRBV9 and TRBJ1-2, with D unclear. Trimming removed 3 bases from V and 0 bases from J, with 12 bases in between. This CDR3 comprises 15 residues. Looked up from germline, CDR1 is SGDLS and CDR2 is YYNGEE. The CDR3, as DNA: TGTGCCAGCAGCGGACAAGTTGCCCCTAACTATGGCTACACCTTC. Protein product: CASSGQVAPNYGYTF.

This clonotype came up a few times. The chain combines TRBV15 with TRBJ1-6, with 7 bases lining up with TRBD1. V trimming: 4 bases; J trimming: 5 bases; junction bases outside the gene matches: 5. CDR1 and CDR2 from the germline V gene are LNHNV and YYDKDF (reference sequence). The CDR3 runs 15 residues. CDR3 region: CATSKQTGHNSPLHF. CDR3 nucleotides: TGTGCCACCAGCAAACAGACAGGGCATAATTCACCCCTCCACTTT.

Remarks on this clonotype: The CDR3 ends on some other residue instead of the conserved phenylalanine or tryptophan, so this is likely a read error. CDR3 sequence reads: CASGLGNSPLHL. In DNA, the CDR3 is TGTGCCAGCGGCCTAGGTAATTCACCCCTCCACCTT. The rearrangement joins TRBV7-9 to TRBJ1-6; no clear D gene. The CDR3 is 12 residues long. V was shortened by 8 bases and J by 6 bases, with 8 bases between the two germline ends. Germline CDR1 reads SEHNR; CDR2 reads FQNEAQ (reference sequence).

The chain couples TRBV20-1 to TRBJ2-5; 7 bases fit TRBD1. CDR3 size: 13 residues. The junction had 6 bases not matched to a gene; V was cut back by 2 bases and J by 6 bases. CDR1 and CDR2 (germline): DFQATT, SNEGSKA (reference sequence). CDR3 sequence reads: CSARLDREKTQYF. For the CDR3, the DNA is TGCAGTGCTAGACTCGACAGGGAGAAGACCCAGTACTTC.

In this sample, this clonotype turned up a few times. The chain employs TRBV7-8 and TRBJ2-1, with 7 positions matching TRBD1. Looked up from germline, CDR1 is SGHVS and CDR2 is FQNEAQ. The V segment lost 0 bases and the J segment 9 bases; nucleotides outside the gene matches: 8. This CDR3 contains 15 residues. CDR3 DNA sequence: TGTGCCAGCAGCTTAGCCTTAGACAGGGTAGGTGAGCAGTTCTTC. Translating gives CASSLALDRVGEQFF.

This clonotype was observed many times. J is TRBJ2-7 and V is TRBV6-9; D is unresolved. CDR1 MNHGY and CDR2 SVAAGI come from the germline V gene. The CDR3 covers 15 residues. V was shortened by 2 bases and J by 0 bases, with 11 bases between the two germline ends. The CDR3 bases are TGTGCCAGCAGTTATAATGGCGGTAGCTCCTACGAGCAGTACTTC. Its protein is CASSYNGGSSYEQYF.